The 10 T cell receptor beta chains in this list originate from one sample, sequenced in a study of T cell responses to AZD1222 COVID-19 vaccine. Produced via immunoSEQ multiplex PCR; TCRdb's table is partial and in-frame only. This sample has about 150,000 clones, with approximately 91% found just once. Material: peripheral blood, obtained 28 days after the second AZD1222 dose. The receptors were gathered from an adult who received the AZD1222 COVID-19 vaccine.

The table lists this clone with a count of one. J is TRBJ1-2 and V is TRBV7-9; D uncertain. The length of the CDR3 is 14 residues. The V gene lost 5 bases and the J gene lost 6 bases, with 16 bases spanning the gap. Germline CDR1 and CDR2: SEHNR and FQNEAQ (reference sequence). This CDR3 reads CASSPPGRRDGYTF. The CDR3 DNA is TGTGCCAGCAGCCCCCCAGGACGTCGAGATGGCTACACCTTC.

V gene TRBV21-1 combines with J gene TRBJ2-2; TRBD2, the table's D call, lacks a check against the DNA. TRBV21-1 is assigned pseudogene status. The CDR3 has 19 residues. The CDR3 coding sequence is TGTGCCAGCAGGTTCGGAGGACTAGCGGGAGGGCCGGGCACCGGGGAGCTGTTTTTT. It is translated as CASRFGGLAGGPGTGELFF.

The rearrangement joins TRBV9 to TRBJ2-2, with TRBD1 matching over 12 bases. CDR3 length: 18 residues. The V and J ends lost 0 bases and 7 bases, in that order; junction bases with no gene match: 10. Germline V gives CDR1 SGDLS, CDR2 YYNGEE. CDR3 residues: CASSVEGWGQGAIGELFF. Written as DNA, the CDR3 is TGTGCCAGCAGCGTAGAAGGTTGGGGACAGGGGGCTATCGGGGAGCTGTTTTTT.

The chain couples TRBV3-1 (or the pseudogene TRBV3-2) to TRBJ2-3; D remains unclear. Germline V gene sequence: CDR1 LGHDT, CDR2 YNNKEL (reference sequence). V lost 5 bases and J 6 bases, leaving 15 bases between the germline ends. The CDR3 runs to 14 residues. In nucleotides, the CDR3 is TGTGCCAGCAGCTCCCCTTCTGCTAGGGATACGCAGTATTTT. This encodes CASSSPSARDTQYF.

This chain uses TRBV5-1 with TRBJ1-3; no definite D call. V shed 2 bases and J shed 4 bases, with 4 bases lying between them. The CDR3 has 12 residues. From germline, CDR1 is SGHRS and CDR2 YFSETQ. Here the CDR3 reads CASSFGGNTIYF. CDR3 nucleotide sequence: TGCGCCAGCAGCTTCGGGGGAAACACCATATATTTT.

The V gene is TRBV14, the J gene TRBJ1-4; no clear D. V was trimmed by 4 bases and J by 8 bases, leaving 17 bases between them. The CDR3 contains 15 residues. CDR1 and CDR2 (germline): SGHDN, FVKESK. The chain's CDR3 is CASSRSPPGKEKLFF. CDR3 sequence (DNA): TGTGCCAGCAGCCGCAGCCCCCCTGGAAAGGAAAAACTGTTTTTT.

The V call is TRBV19, the J call TRBJ2-3, with a possible D match to TRBD2 (6 bases). CDR1 LNHDA and CDR2 SQIVND come from the germline V gene (reference sequence). V lost 9 bases and J lost 2, with 9 bases in between. This CDR3 region has 12 residues. The CDR3 DNA sequence: TGTGCCAGCGGGGGAGACACAGATACGCAGTATTTT. Protein sequence: CASGGDTDTQYF.

The genes are TRBV6-2 or TRBV6-3 and TRBJ1-1; D unresolved. This CDR3 is built from 15 residues. The germline V and J ends were trimmed by 6 bases and 0 bases, with 14 bases remaining between them. Germline V gives CDR1 MNHEY, CDR2 SVGEGT. CDR3 in amino acids: CASSHLTEMNTEAFF. CDR3 in DNA: TGTGCCAGCAGCCACCTGACCGAAATGAACACTGAAGCTTTCTTT.

The J gene is TRBJ1-2, the V gene TRBV4-1; D gene ambiguous. The ends were cut back, 0 bases at V and 2 bases at J, with 7 bases in the middle. Germline-derived CDR1 and CDR2 are MGHRA and YSYEKL. The CDR3 contains 14 residues. The CDR3 DNA is TGCGCCAGCAGCCAAGAAGTGCTAAACTATGGCTACACCTTC. The encoded protein is CASSQEVLNYGYTF.

This chain connects TRBV5-1 to TRBJ1-2; D unclear. Trimming removed 0 bases at V and 4 bases at J, with 7 bases between. The CDR3 sequence is 13 residues long. CDR1 is SGHRS, CDR2 YFSETQ, per germline. The CDR3 region is CASSLEAVYGYTF. The CDR3 DNA follows: TGCGCCAGCAGCTTGGAGGCAGTCTATGGCTACACCTTC.